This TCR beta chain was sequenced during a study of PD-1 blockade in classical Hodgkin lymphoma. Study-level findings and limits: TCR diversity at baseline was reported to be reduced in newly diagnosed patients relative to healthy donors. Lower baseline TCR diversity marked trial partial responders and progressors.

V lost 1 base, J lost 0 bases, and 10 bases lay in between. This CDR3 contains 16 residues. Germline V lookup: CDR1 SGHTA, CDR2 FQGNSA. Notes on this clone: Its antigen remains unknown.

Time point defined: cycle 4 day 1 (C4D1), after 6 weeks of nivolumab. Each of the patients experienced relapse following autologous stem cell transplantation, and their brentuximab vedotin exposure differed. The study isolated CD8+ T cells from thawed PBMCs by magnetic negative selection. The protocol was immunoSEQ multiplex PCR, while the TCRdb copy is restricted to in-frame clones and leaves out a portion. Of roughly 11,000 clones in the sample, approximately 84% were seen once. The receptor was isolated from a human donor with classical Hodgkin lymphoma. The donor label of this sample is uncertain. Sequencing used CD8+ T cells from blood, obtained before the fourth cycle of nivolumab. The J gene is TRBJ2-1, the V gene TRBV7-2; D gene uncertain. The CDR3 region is CASSLDLGSSYNEQFF. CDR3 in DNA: TGTGCCAGCAGCTTAGACTTAGGTTCCTCCTACAATGAGCAGTTCTTC.